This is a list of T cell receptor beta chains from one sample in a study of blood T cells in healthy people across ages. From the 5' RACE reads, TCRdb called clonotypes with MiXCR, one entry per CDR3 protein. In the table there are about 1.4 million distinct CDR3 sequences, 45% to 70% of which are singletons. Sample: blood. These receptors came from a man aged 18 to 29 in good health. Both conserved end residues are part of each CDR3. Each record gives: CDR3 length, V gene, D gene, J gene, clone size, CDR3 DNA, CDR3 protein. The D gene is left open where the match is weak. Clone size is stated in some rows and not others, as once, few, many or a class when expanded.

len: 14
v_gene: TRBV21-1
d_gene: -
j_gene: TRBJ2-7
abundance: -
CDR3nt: TGTGCCAGCGGCCGCTCAGGGGGGGACTACGAGCAGTACTTC
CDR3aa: CASGRSGGDYEQYF

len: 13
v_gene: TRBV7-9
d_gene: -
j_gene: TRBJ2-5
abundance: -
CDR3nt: TGTGCCAGCAGCTTACCCGAGGGGGTGACCCAGTACTTC
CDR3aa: CASSLPEGVTQYF

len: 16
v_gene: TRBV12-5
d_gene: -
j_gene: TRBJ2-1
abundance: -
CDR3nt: TGTGCTAGTGGTTCAACCAGTAGCGGCTCCTACAATGAGCAGTTCTTC
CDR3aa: CASGSTSSGSYNEQFF

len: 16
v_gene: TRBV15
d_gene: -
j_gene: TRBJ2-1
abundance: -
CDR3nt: TGTGCCACCAGCAGAGATGGGGGGAGCTCCTACAATGAGCAGTTCTTC
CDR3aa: CATSRDGGSSYNEQFF

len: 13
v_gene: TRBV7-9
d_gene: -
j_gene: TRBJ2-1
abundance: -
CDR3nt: TGTGCCAGCAGCAAGGGTCTTGACAATGAGCAGTTCTTC
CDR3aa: CASSKGLDNEQFF

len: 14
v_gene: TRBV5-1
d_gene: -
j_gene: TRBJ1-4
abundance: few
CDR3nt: TGCGCCAGCAGCTGGACAGTTGGAGACGAAAAACTGTTTTTT
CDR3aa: CASSWTVGDEKLFF

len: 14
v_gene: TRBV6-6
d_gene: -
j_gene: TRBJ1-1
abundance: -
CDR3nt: TGTGCCAGCAGTATCCGGGCAGAGAACACTGAAGCTTTCTTT
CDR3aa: CASSIRAENTEAFF

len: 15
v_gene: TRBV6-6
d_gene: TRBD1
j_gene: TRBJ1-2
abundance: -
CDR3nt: TGTGCCAGCAGTGACTCAGACAGGGTGCGAAATGGCTACACCTTC
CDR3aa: CASSDSDRVRNGYTF

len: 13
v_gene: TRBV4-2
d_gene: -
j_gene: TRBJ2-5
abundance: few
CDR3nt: TGTGCCAGCAGCCAAGATCTCGACGGGACCCAGTACTTC
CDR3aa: CASSQDLDGTQYF

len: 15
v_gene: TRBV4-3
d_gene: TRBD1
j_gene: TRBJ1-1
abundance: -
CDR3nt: TGCGCCAGCAGCCAGGGGACAGGGGTGGACACTGAAGCTTTCTTT
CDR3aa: CASSQGTGVDTEAFF

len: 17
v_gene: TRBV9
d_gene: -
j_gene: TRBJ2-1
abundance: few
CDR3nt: TGTGCCAGCAGCGTAGAGGCGGAGGTTAGCTCCTACAATGAGCAGTTCTTC
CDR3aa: CASSVEAEVSSYNEQFF

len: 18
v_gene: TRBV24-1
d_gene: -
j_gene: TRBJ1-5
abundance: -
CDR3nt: TGTGCCACCAGTGATTTGCAAAAAGTCGGTAAGAAAACTGGGCCCCAGCATTTT
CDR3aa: CATSDLQKVGKKTGPQHF